Below are 3 T cell receptor beta chains sequenced from a single sample in a study of regulatory T cells in long-lasting Graves disease. Building the TCR beta libraries relied on iRepertoire HTBI primers, and CDR3 regions underwent Arm-PCR. TCRdb reanalysed the multiplex PCR reads using MiXCR and keeps one entry per CDR3 protein. The sample carries around 400,000 distinct CDR3 sequences, roughly a sixth recorded once. The time point is: newly diagnosed GD, antithyroid drugs for less than 3 months. PBMCs were the source of the RNA used for TCR sequencing. The material was peripheral blood mononuclear cells (PBMCs), obtained at new diagnosis, from a patient treated with antithyroid drugs. Receptor source: a female donor with Graves disease.

This clonotype was seen ten or more times. The chain has TRBV28 and TRBJ2-1; 8 bases are a match to TRBD1. Trimming cost V 6 bases and J 9 bases; bases outside gene matches: 10. The germline gives CDR1 MDHEN, CDR2 SYDVKM. The CDR3 is made up of 14 amino acids. CDR3 nucleotide sequence: TGTGCCAGCAGCTATCCCGACAGGGGTGGTGAGCAGTTCTTC. It specifies CASSYPDRGGEQFF.

Ten or more counts support this clonotype. This sequence joins TRBV7-2 and TRBJ2-1; possibly TRBD2 for D (6 bases). The CDR3 sequence is 16 residues long. Trimming shortened V by 5 bases and J by 4 bases, and 18 bases separated the two germline ends. The germline gives CDR1 SGHTA, CDR2 FQGNSA. The CDR3 region is CASSVSRLARYNEQFF. The CDR3 DNA reads as TGTGCCAGCAGCGTTAGTCGCCTAGCGCGATACAATGAGCAGTTCTTC.

The rearrangement joins TRBV7-8 to TRBJ2-7; D unclear. V lost 5 bases and J lost 5, with 13 bases in between. Germline CDR1 is SGHVS and CDR2 is FQNEAQ. The length of the CDR3 is 13 residues. The CDR3 spells CASSRQNFNEQYF. In DNA, the CDR3 is TGTGCCAGCAGCCGACAAAATTTCAACGAGCAGTACTTC.